Listed below are T cell receptor beta chains from one sample, sequenced in a study of shared clonotypes between healthy human individuals. Sequencing used immunoSEQ multiplex PCR; TCRdb keeps in-frame clones, though not all of them. The sample yields around 580,000 clones, roughly 98% seen once. What was sequenced was naive CD8+ T cells sorted from blood. These receptors all stem from a man in his thirties or forties in good health. Each CDR3 is given with its conserved first and last residue. The order of the fields is V gene, clone size, J gene, D gene, CDR3 protein, CDR3 DNA. D genes are given only for firm matches. Expanded clones get a size class; other rows say once, few or many, or leave the size out.

>TRBV5-1|once|TRBJ2-7|NA
CASSFRLGGSYEQYF
TGCGCCAGCAGCTTCAGGCTAGGCGGGTCCTACGAGCAGTACTTC
>TRBV18|NA|TRBJ2-3|NA
CASSSTDTQYF
TGTGCCAGCTCATCCACAGATACGCAGTATTTT
>TRBV21-1|NA|TRBJ2-7|NA
CASTTKGTRSYEQYF
TGTGCCAGCACAACAAAGGGGACTAGAAGCTACGAGCAGTACTTC
>TRBV7-2|NA|TRBJ2-3|NA
CASSPHTVLVGTDTQYF
TGTGCCAGCAGCCCCCACACGGTACTAGTAGGCACAGATACGCAGTATTTT
>TRBV7-9|NA|TRBJ2-5|NA
CAGASGRRQETQYF
TGTGCCGGGGCATCGGGCCGTAGGCAAGAGACCCAGTACTTC
>TRBV25-1|NA|TRBJ2-5|NA
CATFQETQYF
TGTGCCACCTTCCAAGAGACCCAGTACTTC
>TRBV29-1|NA|TRBJ1-1|NA
CSVDRETEAFF
TGCAGCGTTGACAGGGAAACTGAAGCTTTCTTT
>TRBV9|NA|TRBJ2-1|TRBD2
CASSANAWGLEGEQFF
TGTGCCAGCAGCGCTAACGCCTGGGGACTAGAGGGCGAGCAGTTCTTC
>TRBV29-1|NA|TRBJ2-7|TRBD1
CSVVLGTGLDEQYF
TGCAGCGTTGTATTAGGGACAGGGTTAGACGAGCAGTACTTC
>TRBV4-1|NA|TRBJ2-3|TRBD2
CASSLEAGGPGDTQYF
TGCGCCAGCAGCCTGGAGGCGGGAGGGCCAGGGGATACGCAGTATTTT
>TRBV27|NA|TRBJ1-2|NA
CASSLRLGYGYTF
TGTGCCAGCAGTTTAAGGCTCGGATATGGCTACACCTTC
>TRBV7-9|NA|TRBJ1-2|NA
CASNGGVNYGYTF
TGTGCCAGCAACGGGGGCGTGAACTATGGCTACACCTTC
>TRBV27|NA|TRBJ2-1|NA
CATLRVNEQFF
TGTGCCACGCTCCGGGTCAATGAGCAGTTCTTC
>TRBV6-1|NA|TRBJ2-1|TRBD2
CASSGPGLASKFSNEQFF
TGTGCCAGCAGTGGTCCGGGACTAGCGAGTAAATTTTCCAATGAGCAGTTCTTC
>TRBV11-2|NA|TRBJ1-5|NA
CASSLEYSNQPQHF
TGTGCCAGCAGCTTAGAGTATAGCAATCAGCCCCAGCATTTT
>TRBV6-5|NA|TRBJ2-7|NA
CASSPEYRDSYEQYF
TGTGCCAGCAGCCCCGAGTACAGGGACTCCTACGAGCAGTACTTC
>TRBV6-5|NA|TRBJ1-3|NA
CASRSTALSGNTIYF
TGTGCCAGCAGATCGACAGCACTCTCTGGAAACACCATATATTTT
>TRBV2|NA|TRBJ2-7|NA
CASSEKGVTYEQYF
TGTGCCAGCAGTGAAAAAGGGGTTACCTACGAGCAGTACTTC
>TRBV2|once|TRBJ1-1|NA
CASSVPLMSVMNTEAFF
TGTGCCAGCAGTGTCCCCCTAATGTCAGTGATGAACACTGAAGCTTTCTTT
>TRBV11-2|NA|TRBJ2-7|NA
CASSLLRALTYEQYF
TGTGCCAGCAGCTTATTAAGAGCTCTCACCTACGAGCAGTACTTC
>TRBV7-9|NA|TRBJ2-7|TRBD1
CASSPSGGPNYEQYF
TGTGCCAGCAGCCCTTCAGGGGGTCCGAACTACGAGCAGTACTTC
>TRBV30|NA|TRBJ2-1|TRBD2
CGLAGLGLNEQFF
TGTGGGTTAGCGGGTCTCGGACTTAATGAGCAGTTCTTC
>TRBV5-6|NA|TRBJ1-2|NA
CASSGGTSYGYTF
TGTGCCAGCAGCGGAGGGACAAGCTATGGCTACACCTTC
>TRBV7-2|NA|TRBJ1-5|NA
CASSLALSGEGNQPQHF
TGTGCCAGCAGCTTAGCGTTGTCGGGGGAAGGGAATCAGCCCCAGCATTTT
>TRBV25-1|NA|TRBJ1-1|TRBD1
CASRTGGTEAFF
TGTGCCAGCAGGACAGGGGGCACTGAAGCTTTCTTT
>TRBV7-9|NA|TRBJ2-7|NA
CASSYFAQGFLEQYF
TGTGCCAGCAGCTATTTTGCACAGGGATTTCTCGAGCAGTACTTC
>TRBV27|NA|TRBJ1-1|NA
CASSPRPTDMNTEAFF
TGTGCCAGCAGTCCACGGCCGACAGACATGAACACTGAAGCTTTCTTT
>TRBV19|NA|TRBJ2-1|NA
CASSIAATHNEQFF
TGTGCCAGTAGTATCGCAGCAACTCACAATGAGCAGTTCTTC
>TRBV27|NA|TRBJ2-7|NA
CASSHKGSYEQYF
TGTGCCAGCAGTCATAAGGGATCCTACGAGCAGTACTTC
>TRBV7-9|NA|TRBJ2-7|NA
CASSSVSREQYF
TGTGCCAGCAGCTCCGTGTCCCGCGAGCAGTACTTC
>TRBV28|NA|TRBJ2-1|TRBD2
CASSFGGSSYNEQFF
TGTGCCAGCAGTTTCGGCGGGAGCTCCTACAATGAGCAGTTCTTC
>TRBV27|NA|TRBJ1-5|NA
CASSLSRANQPQHF
TGTGCCAGCAGTTTATCGAGGGCCAATCAGCCCCAGCATTTT
>TRBV5-4|NA|TRBJ2-7|NA
CASSLGGIYEQYF
TGTGCCAGCAGCTTGGGAGGGATCTACGAGCAGTACTTC
>TRBV7-9|NA|TRBJ2-1|NA
CASSLGYSGRYNEQFF
TGTGCCAGCAGCTTAGGGTATAGCGGTAGATACAATGAGCAGTTCTTC
>TRBV7-6|NA|TRBJ1-5|NA
CASSDGGGNQPQHF
TGTGCCAGCAGCGACGGAGGGGGCAATCAGCCCCAGCATTTT
>TRBV4-1|once|TRBJ2-7|NA
CASSVQGFYEQYF
TGCGCCAGCAGCGTCCAGGGGTTCTACGAGCAGTACTTC
>TRBV7-8|NA|TRBJ2-7|NA
CASSPRTETYEQYF
TGTGCCAGCAGCCCCCGGACGGAAACCTACGAGCAGTACTTC
>TRBV10-3|NA|TRBJ2-1|NA
CAISESMEEANYNEQFF
TGTGCCATCAGTGAGTCGATGGAGGAGGCCAACTACAATGAGCAGTTCTTC
>TRBV28|NA|TRBJ2-2|NA
CASSRGEAGYTGELFF
TGTGCCAGCAGCCGAGGGGAAGCGGGCTACACCGGGGAGCTGTTTTTT
>TRBV9|NA|TRBJ2-3|TRBD1
CASSGQGSRTDTQYF
TGTGCCAGCAGCGGACAGGGGTCCCGCACAGATACGCAGTATTTT
>TRBV6-1|NA|TRBJ2-7|NA
CASSEQRGYEQYF
TGTGCCAGCAGTGAGCAAAGGGGCTACGAGCAGTACTTC
>TRBV27|NA|TRBJ2-1|NA
CASSLSAGMSSYNEQFF
TGTGCCAGCAGTTTATCGGCCGGGATGAGCTCCTACAATGAGCAGTTCTTC
>TRBV7-2|NA|TRBJ1-1|TRBD1
CASSLQGLRTEAFF
TGTGCCAGCAGCCTACAGGGGTTGAGGACTGAAGCTTTCTTT
>TRBV5-1|NA|TRBJ2-3|TRBD1
CASRQTGGAGTDTQYF
TGCGCCAGCAGACAAACAGGGGGCGCGGGCACAGATACGCAGTATTTT
>TRBV30|NA|TRBJ2-7|NA
CAWSVLARYEQYF
TGTGCCTGGAGTGTACTAGCAAGGTACGAGCAGTACTTC
>TRBV5-1|NA|TRBJ2-1|TRBD2
CASSLDLAGGPLDEQFF
TGCGCCAGCAGCTTGGACCTAGCGGGAGGGCCACTCGATGAGCAGTTCTTC
>TRBV30|NA|TRBJ1-4|NA
CAWSPGRRDEKLFF
TGTGCCTGGAGCCCGGGACGGAGGGATGAAAAACTGTTTTTT
>TRBV28|NA|TRBJ2-2|TRBD2
CASRALAGDTGELFF
TGTGCCAGCAGGGCTCTAGCGGGGGACACCGGGGAGCTGTTTTTT
>TRBV6-4|NA|TRBJ2-2|NA
CASSDSSGAGELFF
TGTGCCAGCAGTGACTCTAGCGGCGCCGGGGAGCTGTTTTTT
>TRBV6-5|NA|TRBJ2-1|TRBD1
CASRIGQGTINEQFF
TGTGCCAGCCGGATCGGACAGGGCACAATCAATGAGCAGTTCTTC
>TRBV5-4|NA|TRBJ2-3|NA
CASSLGAADTQYF
TGTGCCAGCAGCTTGGGGGCCGCAGATACGCAGTATTTT
>TRBV28|NA|TRBJ1-5|NA
CASSFRQGGQPQHF
TGTGCCAGCAGTTTCCGCCAGGGTGGCCAGCCCCAGCATTTT
>TRBV10-1|few|TRBJ2-7|NA
CASFDGQTVGEQYF
TGCGCCAGCTTTGATGGACAGACTGTAGGGGAGCAGTACTTC
>TRBV23-1|NA|TRBJ1-4|TRBD1
CASSPGTGAWEKLFF
TGCGCCAGCAGTCCCGGGACAGGGGCTTGGGAAAAACTGTTTTTT
>TRBV21-1|NA|TRBJ1-1|NA
CASSTNRVETEAFF
TGTGCCAGCAGCACTAACAGGGTTGAGACTGAAGCTTTCTTT
>TRBV11-2|NA|TRBJ2-3|TRBD2
CASSLDQRLAGVTDTQYF
TGTGCCAGCAGCTTAGATCAGCGACTAGCGGGAGTGACAGATACGCAGTATTTT